These 9 T cell receptor beta chains were all obtained from the same sample, sequenced in a study of beta chain features in type 1 diabetes. Study results and limitations: Moderate yet significant TCRB CDR3 shortening was seen in Type 1 diabetes patients in all four CD4+ subsets.

Their antigens are not known. Sequenced material consisted of expressed TCRB transcripts (all of the isolated RNA was reverse transcribed). TCRdb's copy holds only in-frame clones and misses some; the assay was immunoSEQ multiplex PCR. This table has hundreds of thousands of clones, 10% to 15% appearing once. Sequencing was done on a sample of naive CD4+ T cells from blood. These TCRs come from a young man with type 1 diabetes.

This clone has a handful of counts. The chain uses TRBV4-1 and TRBJ2-7, with D tentatively TRBD1 or TRBD2 (5 bases each). The CDR3 sequence is 14 residues long. In germline, CDR1 is MGHRA, CDR2 YSYEKL. V shed 1 base and J shed 2 bases, with 9 bases lying between them. The CDR3 DNA reads as TGCGCCAGCAGCCAAGGTTCGGGGCCCTACGAGCAGTACTTC. It encodes CASSQGSGPYEQYF.

CDR3 residues: CAWNIAGGSSYNEQFF. The CDR3 coding sequence is TGTGCCTGGAATATAGCGGGGGGGAGCTCCTACAATGAGCAGTTCTTC. The rearrangement joins TRBV30 to TRBJ2-1; 11 bases are a match to TRBD2. With 4 bases clipped from V and 0 bases from J, the junction kept 5 bases outside the gene matches. In germline, CDR1 is GTSNPN, CDR2 SVGIG (reference sequence). This CDR3 region has 16 residues. Combining the CDR3 with reference TRBV30 and TRBJ2-1 gives the whole variable domain SQTIHQWPATLVQPVGSPLSLECTVEGTSNPNLYWYRQAAGRGLQLLFYSVGIGQISSEVPQNLSASRPQDRQFILSSKKLLLSDSGFYLCAWNIAGGSSYNEQFFGPGTRLTVL.

This clone turned up a few times. V is TRBV7-9 and J is TRBJ1-5; D is unclear. The V and J ends lost 1 base and 5 bases respectively, with 12 bases between them. The CDR3 contains 15 residues. The germline V gene encodes CDR1 SEHNR and CDR2 FQNEAQ (reference sequence). The DNA of the CDR3 is TGTGCCAGCAGCTTAGGAAGAGACCCTTATCAGCCCCAGCATTTT. Its protein product is CASSLGRDPYQPQHF.

This clone has more than one count but fewer than ten. Additional DNA sequences in this sample encode the identical CDR3. V gene TRBV10-3 combines with J gene TRBJ2-1, with 14 bases identical to TRBD2. V lost 9 bases, J lost 8 bases, and 3 bases stayed unmatched. This CDR3 spans 13 amino acids. Per germline, CDR1 ENHRY and CDR2 SYGVKD. CDR3: CAIGTSGGDEQFF. CDR3 in DNA: TGTGCCATTGGGACTAGCGGGGGCGATGAGCAGTTCTTC.

This clone was counted between two and nine times. J is TRBJ1-6 and V is TRBV14; TRBD1 matches at 9 bases. The CDR3 covers 17 residues. The ends lost 3 bases at V and 4 bases at J; junction bases unmatched: 7. Germline V lookup: CDR1 SGHDN, CDR2 FVKESK. The CDR3 loop is CASSQRQGVPYNSPLHF. The CDR3 DNA reads as TGTGCCAGCAGCCAGAGACAGGGGGTGCCTTATAATTCACCCCTCCACTTT.

This clone was counted only a few times. The rearrangement links TRBV29-1 to TRBJ1-1; D ambiguous. CDR1 SQVTM and CDR2 ANQGSEA come from the germline V gene. Trimming shortened V by 6 bases and J by 1 base, and 6 bases separated the two germline ends. The CDR3 contains 11 residues. This CDR3 is CSVWGNTEAFF. CDR3 nucleotides: TGCAGCGTGTGGGGGAACACTGAAGCTTTCTTT.

Here the CDR3 reads CASSLIGRTYEQYF. The CDR3 nucleotides are TGCGCCAGCAGCTTGATCGGCCGAACCTACGAGCAGTACTTC. The chain combines TRBV5-1 with TRBJ2-7, with D unresolved. V lost 1 base to trimming and J lost 2 bases, with 10 bases between them. Germline V gene sequence: CDR1 SGHRS, CDR2 YFSETQ. CDR3 size: 14 residues.

This chain links TRBV2 with TRBJ1-6, with 8 bases matching TRBD1. Unmatched junction bases numbered 3, after V lost 6 bases and J lost 5 bases. This CDR3 has 14 residues. From germline, CDR1 is SNHLY and CDR2 FYNNEI. Here the CDR3 DNA reads TGTGCCAGCAGCCGGGACAGGCATAATTCACCCCTCCACTTT. This translates into CASSRDRHNSPLHF.

This sequence joins TRBV5-1 and TRBJ1-5; no clear D gene. The germline V gene encodes CDR1 SGHRS and CDR2 YFSETQ. There are 13 residues in the CDR3. Trimming pared 5 bases from V and 5 bases from J, leaving 11 bases between. This chain's CDR3 is CASRAQLDQPQHF. The DNA for the CDR3 is TGCGCCAGCAGGGCCCAGCTTGATCAGCCCCAGCATTTT.